The 19 T cell receptor beta chains listed next were all sequenced from one sample in a study of shared clonotypes between healthy human individuals. Sequenced by immunoSEQ multiplex PCR; TCRdb stores in-frame clones only, minus some. The table has about 2.4 million clones, more than 80% seen once; the top ten hold under 0.15%. The sample comprised naive CD4+ T cells sorted from blood. As for subset: CD45RA+ positively selected. These receptors came from a man younger than 35 in good health.

V is TRBV5-8 and J is TRBJ2-7; D tentatively reads TRBD1 or TRBD2 (6 bases each). The V end was cut by 0 bases, the J end by 3 bases, with 16 bases between. CDR3 size: 16 residues. Germline CDR1 reads SGHTS; CDR2 reads YDEGEE. This CDR3 is CASSLVGGATVYEQYF. CDR3 bases: TGTGCCAGCAGCTTGGTGGGGGGCGCGACAGTCTACGAGCAGTACTTC.

This clone was counted once. The genes are TRBV5-5 and TRBJ2-3; D remains ambiguous. This CDR3 has 13 amino acids. Germline V gene lookup returns CDR1 SGHKS and CDR2 YYEKEE (reference sequence). The V and J ends lost 4 bases and 1 base respectively, with 7 bases between them. DNA of the CDR3: TGTGCCAGCAGCATGCAGGGCACAGATACGCAGTATTTT. This encodes CASSMQGTDTQYF.

As to this clone: The identical CDR3 is also encoded by other nucleotide sequences in the sample. The gene calls are TRBV25-1 and TRBJ1-3; D remains ambiguous. This CDR3 has 13 amino acids. V was clipped by 6 bases and J by 0 bases, with 6 bases between them. Per the germline V gene, CDR1 is MGHDK and CDR2 is SYGVNS. CDR3 bases: TGTGCCAGCAGGGAGAGCTCTGGAAACACCATATATTTT. It encodes CASRESSGNTIYF.

This rearrangement joins TRBV7-9 to TRBJ1-3; D is uncertain. With 0 bases removed from V and 0 bases from J, the gap between germline ends came to 15 bases. The CDR3 covers 18 residues. Germline lookup yields CDR1 SEHNR and CDR2 FQNEAQ (reference sequence). This CDR3 is CASSLAGLSPNSGNTIYF. The CDR3 region has the DNA TGTGCCAGCAGCTTAGCGGGATTAAGCCCAAACTCTGGAAACACCATATATTTT.

V is TRBV5-1 and J is TRBJ2-7; no clear D gene. This CDR3 has 14 residues. Looked up from germline, CDR1 is SGHRS and CDR2 is YFSETQ. Trimming stripped 1 base from V and 1 base from J, with 9 bases between. The CDR3 nucleotides read TGCGCCAGCAGCTTGTTGGTCGGATCCTACGAGCAGTACTTC. Translating it yields CASSLLVGSYEQYF.

The V gene is TRBV6-1, the J gene TRBJ1-2; D is possibly TRBD1 (5 bases). Trimming shortened V by 8 bases and J by 1 base, and 17 bases separated the two germline ends. CDR1 MNHNS and CDR2 SASEGT come from the germline V gene. The CDR3 is 15 residues long. CDR3 residues: CASLPSGGVNYGYTF. The CDR3 region has the DNA TGTGCCAGCCTACCATCGGGAGGGGTTAACTATGGCTACACCTTC.

This clone was seen a single time. The chain couples TRBV13 to TRBJ2-1, with 9 positions matching TRBD1. The CDR3 length is 16 residues. Germline lookup yields CDR1 PRHDT and CDR2 FYEKMQ (reference sequence). The ends lost 5 bases at V and 8 bases at J; junction bases unmatched: 13. In DNA form, the CDR3 reads TGTGCCAGCAGCAGAGAACAGGGGGCGCAGGGCTATGAGCAGTTCTTC. Its translation: CASSREQGAQGYEQFF.

The sample holds one count of this clone. The chain uses TRBV18 and TRBJ1-2; perhaps TRBD1 as D (5 bases). Germline V gives CDR1 KGHSH, CDR2 LQKENI. The CDR3 is 16 amino acids. V lost 3 bases, J lost 8 bases, and 22 bases lay in between. The CDR3 loop reads CASSPPGRPGPEGYTF. The CDR3 DNA reads as TGTGCCAGCTCACCTCCGGGCCGCCCGGGGCCTGAAGGCTACACCTTC.

The CDR3 spells CASSAYRGDYNSPLHF. In DNA, the CDR3 is TGTGCCAGCAGCGCCTACAGGGGCGACTATAATTCACCCCTCCACTTT. V and J are TRBV9 and TRBJ1-6; TRBD1 matches 7 bases. Germline lookup yields CDR1 SGDLS and CDR2 YYNGEE. V lost 3 bases and J lost 3; bases outside the gene matches: 6. The CDR3 runs 16 residues.

The rearrangement joins TRBV6-6 to TRBJ1-2, with D possibly being TRBD1 (5 bases). Germline-derived CDR1 and CDR2 are MNHNY and SVGAGI (reference sequence). Deletions cut 6 bases from V and 8 bases from J, with 16 bases between. The CDR3 loop spans 13 amino acids. The CDR3 sequence: CASSRDAASGYTF. CDR3 coding DNA: TGTGCCAGCAGCAGGGACGCGGCCTCGGGCTACACCTTC.

V usage is TRBV5-1 and J usage is TRBJ1-1; 7 nucleotides match TRBD1. Trimming took 6 bases from V and 2 from J; bases not matched to a gene: 10. The CDR3 sequence is 15 residues long. Germline V gene lookup returns CDR1 SGHRS and CDR2 YFSETQ. This chain's CDR3 is CASNGIRGLNTEAFF. CDR3 nucleotide sequence: TGCGCCAGCAATGGGATTAGGGGGCTAAACACTGAAGCTTTCTTT. The variable domain in full, with the rest retrieved from reference TRBV5-1 and TRBJ1-1, is KAGVTQTPRYLIKTRGQQVTLSCSPISGHRSVSWYQQTPGQGLQFLFEYFSETQRNKGNFPGRFSGRQFSNSRSEMNVSTLELGDSALYLCASNGIRGLNTEAFFGQGTRLTVV.

This chain uses TRBV27 with TRBJ1-1, with TRBD1 as a possible D gene (5 bases). V shed 5 bases and J shed 4 bases, with 20 bases lying between them. This CDR3 is 16 amino acids long. Germline-derived CDR1 and CDR2 are MNHEY and SMNVEV (reference sequence). CDR3 nucleotides: TGTGCCAGCAGTCGAGGCCGTCAGGGTAGGGTCACTGAAGCTTTCTTT. This codes for CASSRGRQGRVTEAFF.

The rearrangement uses TRBV2 and TRBJ1-1, with D unclear. V lost 0 bases and J 5 bases, leaving 4 bases between the germline ends. Per the germline V gene, CDR1 is SNHLY and CDR2 is FYNNEI. The CDR3 is 12 residues long. The CDR3 DNA reads as TGTGCCAGCAGTGAAGCATGGACTGAAGCTTTCTTT. Translated: CASSEAWTEAFF.

J is TRBJ2-3 and V is TRBV7-3; 13 bases map to TRBD2. Germline V gene sequence: CDR1 SGHTA, CDR2 FQGTGA. The CDR3 length is 16 residues. With 3 bases clipped from V and 5 bases from J, the junction kept 5 bases outside the gene matches. CDR3 sequence: CASSFGTSGALDTQYF. The DNA of the CDR3 is TGTGCCAGCAGCTTTGGGACTAGCGGGGCCCTAGATACGCAGTATTTT.

V gene TRBV29-1 combines with J gene TRBJ2-7; D possibly uses TRBD1 or TRBD2 (6 bases each). Germline values: CDR1 SQVTM, CDR2 ANQGSEA. The CDR3 spans 13 residues. V was pared by 2 bases and J by 6 bases, with 14 bases between. CDR3 in DNA: TGCAGCGTTGAAATCGGCAGGGGAGGCGAGCAGTACTTC. Protein sequence: CSVEIGRGGEQYF.

This sequence joins TRBV7-2 and TRBJ2-3; tentative D call: TRBD2 (7 bases). The CDR3 extends over 15 amino acids. Trimming took 1 base from V and 9 from J, leaving 17 bases between them. From germline, CDR1 is SGHTA and CDR2 FQGNSA. CDR3 in amino acids: CASSLGGRGSETQYF. As DNA, the CDR3 is TGTGCCAGCAGCTTAGGAGGGAGGGGGAGCGAGACGCAGTATTTT.

The chain joins TRBV6-5 to TRBJ2-1, with TRBD1 matching 11 bases. CDR3 size: 15 residues. V was pared by 5 bases and J by 7 bases, with 7 bases of the junction left unmatched. Germline loops: CDR1 MNHEY, CDR2 SVGAGI. CDR3 in DNA: TGTGCCAGCAGTCGCGGACAGGGGGCTCGGAATGAGCAGTTCTTC. Protein product: CASSRGQGARNEQFF.

Regarding this clone: At one end, the junction sequence differs from germline, possibly due to a read error. The chain couples TRBV2 to TRBJ2-3; 8 bases map to TRBD2. Germline assignment: CDR1 SNHLY and CDR2 FYNNEI. There are 13 residues in the CDR3. The CDR3 spells CASSGGLAETQYF. CDR3 nucleotide sequence: TGTGCCAGCAGTGGCGGACTAGCAGAAACGCAGTATTTT.

The V call is TRBV10-1, the J call TRBJ2-1; TRBD2 matches at 8 bases. V dropped 0 bases and J dropped 6; count of bases not matched to a gene: 7. CDR1 and CDR2 from the germline V gene are WNHNN and SYGVQD (reference sequence). The CDR3 length is 16 residues. DNA of the CDR3: TGCGCCAGCAGTGAGTCCTATAGCGGGGAAACCAATGAGCAGTTCTTC. Protein product: CASSESYSGETNEQFF.